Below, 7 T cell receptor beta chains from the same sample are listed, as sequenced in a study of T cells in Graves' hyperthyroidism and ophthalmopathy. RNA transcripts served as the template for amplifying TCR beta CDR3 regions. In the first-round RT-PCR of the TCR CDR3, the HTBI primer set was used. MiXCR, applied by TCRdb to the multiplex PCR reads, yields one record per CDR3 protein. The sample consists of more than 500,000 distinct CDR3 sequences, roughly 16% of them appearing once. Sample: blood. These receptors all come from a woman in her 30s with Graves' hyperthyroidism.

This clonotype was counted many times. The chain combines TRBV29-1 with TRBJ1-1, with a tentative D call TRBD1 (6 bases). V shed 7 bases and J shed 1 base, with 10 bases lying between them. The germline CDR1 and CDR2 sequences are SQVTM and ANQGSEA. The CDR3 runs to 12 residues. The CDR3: CSGGQQNTEAFF. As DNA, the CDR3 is TGCAGCGGCGGACAGCAGAACACTGAAGCTTTCTTT.

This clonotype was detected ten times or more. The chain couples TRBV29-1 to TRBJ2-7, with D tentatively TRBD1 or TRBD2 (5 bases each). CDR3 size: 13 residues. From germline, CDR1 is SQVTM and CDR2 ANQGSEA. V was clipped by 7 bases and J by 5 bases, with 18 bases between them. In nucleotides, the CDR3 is TGCAGCGGACTGGGGGATCTCCTGAACGAGCAGTACTTC. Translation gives CSGLGDLLNEQYF.

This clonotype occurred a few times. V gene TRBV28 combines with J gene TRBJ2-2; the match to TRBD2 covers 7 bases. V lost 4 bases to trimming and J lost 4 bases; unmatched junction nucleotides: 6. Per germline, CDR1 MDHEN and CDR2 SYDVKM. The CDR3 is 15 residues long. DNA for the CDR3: TGTGCCAGCAGTTGGGGGGGGGATGCCACCGGGGAGCTGTTTTTT. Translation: CASSWGGDATGELFF.

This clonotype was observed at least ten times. The CDR3 coding sequence is TGTGCCAGCAGCCAACGGGAGTGGGGATTATACAATGAGCAGTTCTTC. This encodes CASSQREWGLYNEQFF. The V call is TRBV5-6, the J call TRBJ2-1, with D perhaps matching TRBD2 (6 bases). The V and J ends lost 4 bases and 4 bases respectively, with 18 bases between them. The germline gives CDR1 SGHDT, CDR2 YYEEEE. There are 16 residues in the CDR3. Filled out from reference TRBV5-6 and TRBJ2-1, the complete variable domain reads DAGVTQSPTHLIKTRGQQVTLRCSPKSGHDTVSWYQQALGQGPQFIFQYYEEEERQRGNFPDRFSGHQFPNYSSELNVNALLLGDSALYLCASSQREWGLYNEQFFGPGTRLTVL.

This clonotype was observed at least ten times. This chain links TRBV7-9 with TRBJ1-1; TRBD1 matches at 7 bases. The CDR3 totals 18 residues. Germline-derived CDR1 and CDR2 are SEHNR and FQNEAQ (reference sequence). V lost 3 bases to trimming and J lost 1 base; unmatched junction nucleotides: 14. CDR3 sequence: CASSFKVLRDSQNTEAFF. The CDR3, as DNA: TGTGCCAGCAGCTTCAAAGTCCTGAGGGACAGCCAGAACACTGAAGCTTTCTTT.

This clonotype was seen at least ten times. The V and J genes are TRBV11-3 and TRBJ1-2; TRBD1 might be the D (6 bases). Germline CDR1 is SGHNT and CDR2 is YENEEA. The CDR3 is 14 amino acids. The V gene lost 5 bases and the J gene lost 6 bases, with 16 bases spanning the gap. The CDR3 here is CASSASHREDGYTF. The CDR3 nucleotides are TGTGCCAGCAGCGCGAGCCACAGGGAGGATGGCTACACCTTC.

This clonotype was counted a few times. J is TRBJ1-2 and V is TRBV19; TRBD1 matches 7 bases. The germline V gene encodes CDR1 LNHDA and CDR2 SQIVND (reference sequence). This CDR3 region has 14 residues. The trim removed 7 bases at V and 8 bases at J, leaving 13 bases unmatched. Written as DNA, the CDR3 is TGTGCCAGTACAAACCCCCGGGACAGTCTGGGCTACACCTTC. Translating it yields CASTNPRDSLGYTF. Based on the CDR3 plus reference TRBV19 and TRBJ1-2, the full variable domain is DGGITQSPKYLFRKEGQNVTLSCEQNLNHDAMYWYRQDPGQGLRLIYYSQIVNDFQKGDIAEGYSVSREKKESFPLTVTSAQKNPTAFYLCASTNPRDSLGYTFGSGTRLTVV.